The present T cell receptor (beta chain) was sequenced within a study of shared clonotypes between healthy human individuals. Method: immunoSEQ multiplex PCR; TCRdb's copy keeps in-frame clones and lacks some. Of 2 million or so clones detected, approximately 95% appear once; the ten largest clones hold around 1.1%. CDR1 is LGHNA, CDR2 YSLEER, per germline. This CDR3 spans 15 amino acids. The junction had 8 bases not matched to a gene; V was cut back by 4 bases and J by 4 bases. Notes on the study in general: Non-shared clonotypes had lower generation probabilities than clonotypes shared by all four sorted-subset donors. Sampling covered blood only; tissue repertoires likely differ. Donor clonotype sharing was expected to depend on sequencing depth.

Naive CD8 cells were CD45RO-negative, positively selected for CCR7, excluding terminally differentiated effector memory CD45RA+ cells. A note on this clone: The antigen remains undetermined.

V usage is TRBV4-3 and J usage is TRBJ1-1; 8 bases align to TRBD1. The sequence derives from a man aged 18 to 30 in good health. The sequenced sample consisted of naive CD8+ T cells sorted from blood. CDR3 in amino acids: CASSPYGQGGTEAFF. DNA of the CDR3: TGCGCCAGCAGCCCCTATGGACAGGGTGGCACTGAAGCTTTCTTT.